This TCR beta chain derives from a study of cytomegalovirus exposure and HLA in healthy donors. Study-level findings and limits: Sequencing depth across donors, presence/absence analyses assumed, was roughly uniform. A missense DCLRE1C variant was associated with V- and J-gene trimming of TCR beta chains in a later analysis, and an independent cohort replicated the association. The majority of CMV-associated TCR beta chains were reported as apparently HLA-restricted in a later analysis. The listing of 150 or so TCR beta chains classed them as cytomegalovirus-associated.

Points on this clone: Its target is unknown.

The PCR employed 60 Vbeta primers together with 13 Jbeta primers. Some clones are missing from TCRdb's copy, which holds only in-frame ones; the method was immunoSEQ multiplex PCR. The sample includes some 200,000 clones, around 85% of them seen just once. The CDR3 extends over 16 amino acids. Germline CDR1 and CDR2: LNHNV and YYDKDF (reference sequence). The trim removed 0 bases at V and 5 bases at J, leaving 9 bases unmatched. The sequenced sample consisted of PBMCs. The origin of this receptor is a man in his fifties in good health and CMV-seronegative. This chain joins TRBV15 and TRBJ2-7, with 8 nucleotides matching TRBD2. The CDR3 reads CATSRDRGGGKNEQYF. In nucleotides, the CDR3 is TGTGCCACCAGCAGAGATCGAGGCGGGGGGAAGAACGAGCAGTACTTC. Together with reference TRBV15 and TRBJ2-7, the CDR3 gives the full variable domain: DAMVIQNPRYQVTQFGKPVTLSCSQTLNHNVMYWYQQKSSQAPKLLFHYYDKDFNNEADTPDNFQSRRPNTSFCFLDIRSPGLGDTAMYLCATSRDRGGGKNEQYFGPGTRLTVT.